This is a list of T cell receptor beta chains from one sample in a study of beta chain features in type 1 diabetes. The assay was immunoSEQ multiplex PCR, and TCRdb's table has in-frame clones only and misses some. The repertoire holds around 140,000 clones, with approximately 10% as singletons. Source material: central memory CD4+ T cells from blood. Every receptor here comes from a middle-aged woman in good health. Both conserved end residues are part of each CDR3. The D gene is left open where the match is weak. Clone size is not always given. Where it is, it says once, few, many or a class for expanded clones.

d_gene | j_gene | abundance | v_gene | CDR3nt | CDR3aa
TRBD2 | TRBJ2-7 | few | TRBV19 | TGTGCCACCATGAACCCTAGCGGGGTAACCTACGAGCAGTACTTC | CATMNPSGVTYEQYF
NA | TRBJ2-1 | NA | TRBV5-1 | TGCGCCAGCAGCTTGGGAGTTGGCAGGGACAATGAGCAGTTCTTC | CASSLGVGRDNEQFF
NA | TRBJ1-5 | few | TRBV6-1 | TGTGCCAGCAGTGAGCGGGGAGCAGACTCCTATGGCAATCAGCCCCAGCATTTT | CASSERGADSYGNQPQHF
TRBD2 | TRBJ2-1 | NA | TRBV6-1 | TGTGCCAGCTTTGAACGGGGGGTGAAATACAATGAGCAGTTCTTC | CASFERGVKYNEQFF
NA | TRBJ2-5 | NA | TRBV5-4 | TGTGCCAGCAGTTACTTCGGGACCCAGTACTTC | CASSYFGTQYF
TRBD1 | TRBJ1-5 | NA | TRBV27 | TGTGCCAGCAGTTTATTCGGGACAGGGATCAATCAGCCCCAGCATTTT | CASSLFGTGINQPQHF
NA | TRBJ1-1 | NA | TRBV5-1 | TGCGCCAGCAGTTCGACAGTGAACACTGAAGCTTTCTTT | CASSSTVNTEAFF
NA | TRBJ2-7 | NA | TRBV7-9 | TGTGCCAGCAGCCTACTTTCGGGAGCAGGGTCCGAGCAGTACTTC | CASSLLSGAGSEQYF
TRBD1 | TRBJ2-2 | few | TRBV19 | TGTGCCAGTAGCTTTACAGGGGAAGGGGAGCTGTTTTTT | CASSFTGEGELFF
TRBD1 | TRBJ2-7 | NA | TRBV5-5 | TGTGCCAGCAGCCTACAGGGGGGAGACTACGAGCAGTACTTC | CASSLQGGDYEQYF
NA | TRBJ2-1 | NA | TRBV6-4 | TGTGCCAGCAGTGAGTCAGCGGGTGAGCAGTTCTTC | CASSESAGEQFF
NA | TRBJ1-1 | NA | TRBV21-1 | TGTGCCAGCAGCAGTCGGGGGGACACTGAAGCTTTCTTT | CASSSRGDTEAFF
TRBD1 | TRBJ2-2 | few | TRBV19 | TGTGCCAGTATAACGGGACAGGGATCCGGGGAGCTGTTTTTT | CASITGQGSGELFF
NA | TRBJ2-7 | few | TRBV4-3 | TGCGCCAGCAGCCAAGTGGCCGGCGGGGGACACTACGAGCAGTACTTC | CASSQVAGGGHYEQYF
NA | TRBJ1-5 | NA | TRBV6-4 | TGTGCCCGCCGGTGGGAGAGCAATCAGCCCCAGCATTTT | CARRWESNQPQHF
NA | TRBJ1-1 | NA | TRBV6-4 | TGTGCCAGCAGTCCGTCCCCAGGGAACACTGAAGCTTTCTTT | CASSPSPGNTEAFF
TRBD2 | TRBJ2-5 | NA | TRBV4-3 | TGCGCCAGCAGCCACGGAGCGGGGGGGCCTGAGGAGACCCAGTACTTC | CASSHGAGGPEETQYF
NA | TRBJ1-1 | few | TRBV21-1 | TGTGCCAGCAGCAAACTTGAGGGGGCGAACACTGAAGCTTTCTTT | CASSKLEGANTEAFF
NA | TRBJ2-2 | NA | TRBV6-1 | TGTGCCAGCAGATACAGGCTAGACACCGGGGAGCTGTTTTTT | CASRYRLDTGELFF
NA | TRBJ2-7 | NA | TRBV14 | TGTGCCAGCAGCCCGTATCAGGGGTACGAGCAGTACTTC | CASSPYQGYEQYF
TRBD2 | TRBJ2-1 | few | TRBV6-1 | TGTGCCAGCAGTGAACGGGGGGGAAATGAGCAGTTCTTC | CASSERGGNEQFF
NA | TRBJ2-7 | many | TRBV25-1 | TGTGCCAGCAGTGTGACCGGGTACGAGCAGTACTTC | CASSVTGYEQYF
NA | TRBJ1-6 | NA | TRBV6-5 | TGTGCCAGCAGGGTCCGCCTGGGCGATAATTCACCCCTCCACTTT | CASRVRLGDNSPLHF
TRBD2 | TRBJ2-1 | NA | TRBV2 | TGTGCCAGCAGCGGGGGGGTATACAATGAGCAGTTCTTC | CASSGGVYNEQFF
TRBD1 | TRBJ1-5 | NA | TRBV4-2 | TGTGCCAGCAGCCAAGTTGCCAGGGGGAGCAATCAGCCCCAGCATTTT | CASSQVARGSNQPQHF
TRBD1 | TRBJ2-5 | few | TRBV5-1 | TGCGCCAGCAGCTTGGCCGCAGGGGGAGAGACCCAGTACTTC | CASSLAAGGETQYF
NA | TRBJ1-3 | NA | TRBV4-1 | TGCGCCAGCAGCCATCCAGGGGCTGGAAACACCATATATTTT | CASSHPGAGNTIYF
TRBD1 | TRBJ2-5 | few | TRBV7-9 | TGTGCCAGCACCCATCGGACAGGGTCCATGGGGACCCAGTACTTC | CASTHRTGSMGTQYF
NA | TRBJ2-1 | few | TRBV19 | TGTGCCAGTAGTCCCGCCGGGGGTACTTTCAATGAGCAGTTCTTC | CASSPAGGTFNEQFF
NA | TRBJ1-2 | NA | TRBV25-1 | TGTGCCATCTCCGACTATGGCTACACCTTC | CAISDYGYTF
NA | TRBJ2-7 | few | TRBV7-2 | TGTGCCAGCAGCTGGGGCACCTACGAGCAGTACTTC | CASSWGTYEQYF
NA | TRBJ2-3 | NA | TRBV13 | TGTGCCAGCAGCTTAGAATCCAGGGTCGGTTCAGATACGCAGTATTTT | CASSLESRVGSDTQYF
NA | TRBJ1-6 | few | TRBV10-2 | TGCGCCAGCAGAGGGTCAGGGGACGGTTCACCCCTCCACTTT | CASRGSGDGSPLHF
NA | TRBJ2-5 | few | TRBV2 | TGTGCCAGCAGTGACAGCGGGTTAGGGACCCAGTACTTC | CASSDSGLGTQYF
NA | TRBJ2-1 | NA | TRBV14 | TGTGCCAGCAGCCAAAGGGGCTCCTACAATGAGCAGTTCTTC | CASSQRGSYNEQFF
NA | TRBJ1-2 | medium-sized | TRBV28 | TGTGCCAGCAGTCCAGGAATCTATGGCTACACCTTC | CASSPGIYGYTF
TRBD1 | TRBJ2-3 | few | TRBV14 | TGTGCCAGCAGCCAAGATGCAGGGGGAATCACGCAGTATTTT | CASSQDAGGITQYF
TRBD1 | TRBJ1-1 | NA | TRBV2 | TGTGCCAGCAGGGTCCGGGACAGGAACACTGAAGCTTTCTTT | CASRVRDRNTEAFF
TRBD2 | TRBJ2-7 | NA | TRBV4-2 | TGTGCCAGCAGCCAACGAACTAGCGGCTCCTACGAGCAGTACTTC | CASSQRTSGSYEQYF
NA | TRBJ2-1 | few | TRBV6-4 | TGTGCCAGCAGCCCCCAGGGCTGGGGTCTGAAGCAGTTCTTC | CASSPQGWGLKQFF
TRBD1 | TRBJ2-7 | few | TRBV11-1 | TGTGCCAGCAGCGAGACAGGGACATTGGTCTACGAGCAGTACTTC | CASSETGTLVYEQYF
NA | TRBJ2-3 | few | TRBV19 | TGTGCCAGTAGTGCCGGCCAGGTCCGGGGTACGCAGTATTTT | CASSAGQVRGTQYF